These 21 T cell receptor beta chains were all obtained from the same sample, sequenced in a study of T cells in Graves' hyperthyroidism and ophthalmopathy. RNA transcripts were the template for amplifying TCR beta CDR3 regions. An initial round of RT-PCR targeting the TCR CDR3 relied on the HTBI primer set. One entry per CDR3 protein, called by TCRdb with MiXCR from the multiplex PCR reads. The repertoire has fewer than 350,000 distinct CDR3 sequences, about 15% of them found once; the top ten carry 30%. Sequencing used blood. These receptors came from a woman aged 50 to 65 with Graves' hyperthyroidism that later progressed to Graves' ophthalmopathy.

This clonotype appeared many times. CDR3 DNA: TGCAGCGAACGGGAAACCACCTACAATGAGCAGTTCTTC. It yields the protein CSERETTYNEQFF. The chain couples TRBV29-1 to TRBJ2-1, with D perhaps matching TRBD2 (5 bases). The V gene lost 7 bases and the J gene lost 2 bases, with 12 bases spanning the gap. This CDR3 has 13 residues. Germline lookup yields CDR1 SQVTM and CDR2 ANQGSEA.

This clonotype appeared many times. The chain uses TRBV5-1 and TRBJ2-7, with TRBD1 matching 10 bases. This CDR3 is 18 amino acids long. Germline CDR1 is SGHRS and CDR2 is YFSETQ. The V and J ends lost 2 bases and 1 base, in that order; junction bases with no gene match: 12. CDR3 sequence: CASSFGQGEGGRSYEQYF. As DNA, the CDR3 is TGCGCCAGCAGCTTTGGACAGGGGGAAGGCGGGAGATCCTACGAGCAGTACTTC.

This clonotype has only a few counts. This sequence joins TRBV10-3 and TRBJ2-3, with TRBD2 matching 10 bases. The CDR3 is made up of 14 amino acids. V trimming: 10 bases; J trimming: 3 bases; junction bases outside the gene matches: 7. CDR1 is ENHRY and CDR2 is SYGVKD in the germline V gene. CDR3 sequence (DNA): TGTGCCACCCAGCGGGAGGGCAATACAGATACGCAGTATTTT. Translated, it gives CATQREGNTDTQYF.

This clonotype was seen at least ten times. The V gene is TRBV20-1, the J gene TRBJ2-5; 8 bases line up with TRBD2. The CDR3 sequence is 15 residues long. Germline CDR1 is DFQATT and CDR2 is SNEGSKA (reference sequence). V lost 6 bases, J lost 1 base, and 10 bases stayed unmatched. The CDR3 spells CSAPASTSGQETQYF. Here the CDR3 DNA reads TGCAGTGCCCCCGCCTCCACTAGCGGCCAAGAGACCCAGTACTTC.

This clonotype was seen at least ten times. The rearrangement joins TRBV28 to TRBJ2-2, with 11 bases matching TRBD2. Trimming cost V 4 bases and J 6 bases; bases outside gene matches: 7. The germline V gene encodes CDR1 MDHEN and CDR2 SYDVKM. The CDR3 sequence is 16 residues long. CDR3 region: CASSSPLAGEPGELFF. The CDR3 DNA sequence: TGTGCCAGCAGTTCTCCACTAGCGGGAGAACCCGGGGAGCTGTTTTTT.

The chain is built from TRBV9 and TRBJ2-1, with 12 bases matching TRBD2. This CDR3 contains 15 residues. Unmatched junction bases numbered 7, after V lost 5 bases and J lost 7 bases. Germline CDR1 is SGDLS and CDR2 is YYNGEE. The CDR3 bases are TGTGCCAGCAGTCTTACTAGCGGGAGGAGTAATGAGCAGTTCTTC. Its protein product is CASSLTSGRSNEQFF.

This clonotype has at least ten counts. The CDR3 is CASSLVPLGANVLTF. CDR3 bases: TGTGCCAGCAGTTTGGTGCCCCTCGGGGCCAACGTCCTGACTTTC. The chain carries TRBV27 and TRBJ2-6; D uncertain. The CDR3 has 15 amino acids. Germline CDR1 is MNHEY and CDR2 is SMNVEV (reference sequence). Trimming stripped 3 bases from V and 4 bases from J, with 10 bases between. Using reference TRBV27 and TRBJ2-6 for the parts outside the CDR3, the full variable domain is EAQVTQNPRYLITVTGKKLTVTCSQNMNHEYMSWYRQDPGLGLRQIYYSMNVEVTDKGDVPEGYKVSRKEKRNFPLILESPSPNQTSLYFCASSLVPLGANVLTFGAGSRLTVL.

This clonotype was seen at least ten times. The chain recombines TRBV7-9 with TRBJ2-3, with unresolved D. The CDR3 has 12 amino acids. Germline V gene lookup returns CDR1 SEHNR and CDR2 FQNEAQ (reference sequence). V dropped 5 bases and J dropped 5 bases, with 8 bases sitting between them. The CDR3 loop reads CASSPQGDTQYF. The CDR3 DNA reads TGTGCCAGCAGCCCCCAAGGAGATACGCAGTATTTT.

The rearrangement joins TRBV28 to TRBJ2-7; 7 nucleotides agree with TRBD1. Germline V gene sequence: CDR1 MDHEN, CDR2 SYDVKM. This CDR3 has 16 amino acids. V was pared by 4 bases and J by 7 bases, with 16 bases of the junction left unmatched. This CDR3 reads CASSSNPGTEIGEQYF. CDR3 nucleotide sequence: TGTGCCAGCAGTTCTAACCCCGGGACAGAGATCGGGGAGCAGTACTTC. The whole variable domain, filled in from reference TRBV28 and TRBJ2-7, reads DVKVTQSSRYLVKRTGEKVFLECVQDMDHENMFWYRQDPGLGLRLIYFSYDVKMKEKGDIPEGYSVSREKKERFSLILESASTNQTSMYLCASSSNPGTEIGEQYFGPGTRLTVT.

In this sample, this clonotype turned up many times. This sequence joins TRBV30 and TRBJ2-7; TRBD1 aligns across 7 bases. The germline V gene has CDR1 GTSNPN and CDR2 SVGIG (reference sequence). The CDR3 covers 13 residues. The junction had 3 bases not matched to a gene; V was cut back by 2 bases and J by 2 bases. CDR3 sequence reads: CAWSYQGAYEQYF. DNA for the CDR3: TGTGCCTGGAGTTACCAGGGGGCCTACGAGCAGTACTTC.

This clonotype was observed at least ten times. This chain links TRBV5-1 with TRBJ2-6, with a weak D call TRBD2 (6 bases). Germline CDR1 is SGHRS and CDR2 is YFSETQ. The V and J ends lost 7 bases and 1 base respectively, with 9 bases between them. This CDR3 contains 14 residues. The CDR3 sequence: CASRDSSGANVLTF. CDR3 DNA sequence: TGCGCCAGCCGGGACTCTTCTGGGGCCAACGTCCTGACTTTC.

V is TRBV30 and J is TRBJ2-3, with D perhaps TRBD2 (6 bases). CDR1 is GTSNPN and CDR2 is SVGIG in the germline V gene (reference sequence). Trimming left V 3 bases short and J 0 bases short, with 10 bases between. The CDR3 loop spans 14 amino acids. Written as DNA, the CDR3 is TGTGCCTGGAGGGGGGGAGGCAGCACAGATACGCAGTATTTT. Encoded protein: CAWRGGGSTDTQYF.

This clonotype was detected many times. V and J are TRBV7-8 and TRBJ2-2, with a tentative D call TRBD2 (6 bases). The CDR3 consists of 15 residues. CDR1 is SGHVS, CDR2 FQNEAQ, per germline. V was pared by 8 bases and J by 3 bases, with 16 bases between. This CDR3 reads CASRGRRDYTGELFF. The CDR3 DNA is TGTGCCAGCCGGGGCCGCCGGGACTACACCGGGGAGCTGTTTTTT.

This clonotype showed up many times. The chain couples TRBV20-1 to TRBJ2-1; 10 positions match TRBD1. The CDR3 has 14 residues. The germline V gene encodes CDR1 DFQATT and CDR2 SNEGSKA (reference sequence). Trimming cost V 2 bases and J 7 bases; bases outside gene matches: 5. Here the CDR3 reads CSARRDRGWNEQFF. The CDR3 coding sequence is TGCAGTGCTAGAAGGGACAGGGGTTGGAATGAGCAGTTCTTC.

In its sample, this clonotype was seen many times. V usage is TRBV11-2 and J usage is TRBJ2-2, with TRBD1 identical over 7 bases. The CDR3 totals 15 residues. The V and J ends lost 2 bases and 7 bases, in that order; junction bases with no gene match: 7. Germline CDR1 is SGHAT and CDR2 is FQNNGV. DNA of the CDR3: TGTGCCAGCAGCTTATGGCAGGGGGATGTCGGGGAGCTGTTTTTT. This sequence encodes CASSLWQGDVGELFF.

Many counts were recorded for this clonotype. The rearrangement uses TRBV10-3 and TRBJ2-2; tentatively, D is TRBD2 (6 bases). Per the germline V gene, CDR1 is ENHRY and CDR2 is SYGVKD. Trimming pared 0 bases from V and 5 bases from J, leaving 7 bases between. The CDR3 spans 14 residues. In DNA form, the CDR3 reads TGTGCCATCAGTGAGTCTGGAGGGACCGGGGAGCTGTTTTTT. It codes for CAISESGGTGELFF.

This clonotype was detected many times. The CDR3 loop reads CASSLAAGVQDTQYF. In nucleotides, the CDR3 is TGCGCCAGCAGCTTGGCGGCGGGAGTCCAAGATACGCAGTATTTT. The gene calls are TRBV5-1 and TRBJ2-3; 7 positions match TRBD2. The junction had 6 bases not matched to a gene; V was cut back by 0 bases and J by 5 bases. The germline V gene encodes CDR1 SGHRS and CDR2 YFSETQ. The CDR3 contains 15 residues.

The rearrangement links TRBV20-1 to TRBJ2-3, with 16 bases identical to TRBD2. V lost 0 bases, J lost 1 base, and 10 bases stayed unmatched. CDR1 is DFQATT, CDR2 SNEGSKA, per germline (reference sequence). This CDR3 has 20 amino acids. The CDR3 sequence: CSARDWKGLAGGLGTDTQYF. In DNA, the CDR3 is TGCAGTGCTAGAGATTGGAAGGGACTAGCGGGAGGGCTAGGCACAGATACGCAGTATTTT.

This clonotype was observed at least ten times. The gene calls are TRBV18 and TRBJ1-1; D gene unclear. The CDR3 runs 14 residues. Per germline, CDR1 KGHSH and CDR2 LQKENI. Trimming left V 6 bases short and J 0 bases short, with 11 bases between. The CDR3 DNA follows: TGTGCCAGCTCGAAGGGCCAAATGAACACTGAAGCTTTCTTT. It yields the protein CASSKGQMNTEAFF.

This clonotype has at least ten counts. The chain is built from TRBV11-2 and TRBJ1-2, with D perhaps TRBD1 (6 bases). Germline CDR1 is SGHAT and CDR2 is FQNNGV. V gave up 5 bases and J gave up 2 bases, with 33 bases separating them. The CDR3 has 21 amino acids. The CDR3: CASSPTRGGKAHQTPNYGYTF. CDR3 in DNA: TGTGCCAGCAGCCCAACGAGGGGGGGCAAGGCCCACCAAACACCGAACTATGGCTACACCTTC.

The table lists this clonotype with many counts. V is TRBV28 and J is TRBJ1-1; possibly TRBD1 for D (5 bases). V lost 2 bases and J 5 bases, leaving 12 bases between the germline ends. The CDR3 consists of 14 residues. Looked up from germline, CDR1 is MDHEN and CDR2 is SYDVKM. CDR3 nucleotides: TGTGCCAGCAGTTTAGAAGGGGATGGGACTGAAGCTTTCTTT. Its protein product is CASSLEGDGTEAFF.